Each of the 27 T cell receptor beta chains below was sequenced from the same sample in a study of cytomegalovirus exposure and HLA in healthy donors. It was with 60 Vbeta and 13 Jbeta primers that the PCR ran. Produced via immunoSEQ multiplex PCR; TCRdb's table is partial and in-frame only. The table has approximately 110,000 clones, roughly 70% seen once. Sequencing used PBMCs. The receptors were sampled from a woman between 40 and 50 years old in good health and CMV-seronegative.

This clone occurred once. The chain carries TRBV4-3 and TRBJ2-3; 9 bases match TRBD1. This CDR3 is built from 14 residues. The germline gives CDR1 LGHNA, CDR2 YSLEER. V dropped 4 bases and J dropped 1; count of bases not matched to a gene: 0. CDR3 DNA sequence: TGCGCCAGCAGCCGACAGGGGGGCACAGATACGCAGTATTTT. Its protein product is CASSRQGGTDTQYF.

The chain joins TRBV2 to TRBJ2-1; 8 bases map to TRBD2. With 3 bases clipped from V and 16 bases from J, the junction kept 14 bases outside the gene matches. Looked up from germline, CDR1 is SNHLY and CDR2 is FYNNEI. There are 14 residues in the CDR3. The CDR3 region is CASSEGGGPRVGFF. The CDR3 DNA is TGTGCCAGCAGTGAGGGCGGGGGGCCCCGTGTGGGATTCTTC.

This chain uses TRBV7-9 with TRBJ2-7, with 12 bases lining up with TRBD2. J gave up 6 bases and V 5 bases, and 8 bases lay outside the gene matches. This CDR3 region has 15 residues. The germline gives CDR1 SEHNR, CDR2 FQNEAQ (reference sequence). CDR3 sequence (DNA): TGTGCCAGCAGCCGCAGACTAGCGGGAGAAGGCGAGCAGTACTTC. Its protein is CASSRRLAGEGEQYF.

CDR3 amino acids: CASSYEAGGTEAFF. CDR3 in DNA: TGTGCCAGCAGTTACGAGGCGGGGGGCACTGAAGCTTTCTTT. The chain carries TRBV6-6 and TRBJ1-1, with D maybe TRBD1 (5 bases). CDR1 is MNHNY and CDR2 is SVGAGI in the germline V gene (reference sequence). The V end was cut by 2 bases, the J end by 4 bases, with 11 bases between. The length of the CDR3 is 14 residues.

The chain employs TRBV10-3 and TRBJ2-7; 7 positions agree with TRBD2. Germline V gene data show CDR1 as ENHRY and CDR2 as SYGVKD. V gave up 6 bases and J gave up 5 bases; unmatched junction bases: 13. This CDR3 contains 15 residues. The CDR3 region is CAIRGLGREYHEQYF. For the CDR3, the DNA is TGTGCCATCAGGGGCCTAGGGCGGGAGTACCACGAGCAGTACTTC.

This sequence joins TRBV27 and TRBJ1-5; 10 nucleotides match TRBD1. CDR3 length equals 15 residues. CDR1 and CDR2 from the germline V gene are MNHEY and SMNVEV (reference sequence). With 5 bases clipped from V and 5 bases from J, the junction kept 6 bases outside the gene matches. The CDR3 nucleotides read TGTGCCAGCAGTGGCCTCGGGACAGGGGATCAGCCCCAGCATTTT. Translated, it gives CASSGLGTGDQPQHF.

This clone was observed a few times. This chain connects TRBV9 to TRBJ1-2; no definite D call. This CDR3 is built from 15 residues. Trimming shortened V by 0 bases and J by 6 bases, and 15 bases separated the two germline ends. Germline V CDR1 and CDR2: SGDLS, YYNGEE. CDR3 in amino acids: CASSVATEAGDGYTF. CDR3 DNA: TGTGCCAGCAGCGTAGCTACGGAGGCCGGAGATGGCTACACCTTC.

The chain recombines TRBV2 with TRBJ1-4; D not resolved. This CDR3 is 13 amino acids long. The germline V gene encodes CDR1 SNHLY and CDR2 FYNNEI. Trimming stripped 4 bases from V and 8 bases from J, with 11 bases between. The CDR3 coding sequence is TGTGCCAGCAGTGCGGCGGGCTGGGAAAAACTGTTTTTT. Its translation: CASSAAGWEKLFF.

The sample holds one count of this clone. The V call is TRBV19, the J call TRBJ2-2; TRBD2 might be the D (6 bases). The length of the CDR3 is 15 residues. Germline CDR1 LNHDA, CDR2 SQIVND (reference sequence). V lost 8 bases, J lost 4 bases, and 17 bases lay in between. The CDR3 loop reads CASGRDFPPTGELFF. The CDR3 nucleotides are TGTGCCAGTGGGCGGGACTTCCCGCCCACCGGGGAGCTGTTTTTT.

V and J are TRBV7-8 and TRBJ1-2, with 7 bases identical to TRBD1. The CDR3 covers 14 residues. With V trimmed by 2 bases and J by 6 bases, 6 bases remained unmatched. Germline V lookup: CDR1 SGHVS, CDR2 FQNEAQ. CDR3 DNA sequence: TGTGCCAGCAGCTTAACTGACAGGGTGGATGGCTACACCTTC. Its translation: CASSLTDRVDGYTF.

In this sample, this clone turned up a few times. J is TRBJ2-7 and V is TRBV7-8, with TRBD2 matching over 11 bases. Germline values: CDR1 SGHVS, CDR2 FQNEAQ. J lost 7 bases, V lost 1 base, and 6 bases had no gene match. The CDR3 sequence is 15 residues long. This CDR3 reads CASSLVAGGPGEQYF. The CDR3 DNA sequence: TGTGCCAGCAGCTTAGTAGCGGGGGGGCCTGGGGAGCAGTACTTC. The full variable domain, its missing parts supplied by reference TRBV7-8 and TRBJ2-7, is GAGVSQSPRYKVAKRGQDVALRCDPISGHVSLFWYQQALGQGPEFLTYFQNEAQLDKSGLPSDRFFAERPEGSVSTLKIQRTQQEDSAVYLCASSLVAGGPGEQYFGPGTRLTVT.

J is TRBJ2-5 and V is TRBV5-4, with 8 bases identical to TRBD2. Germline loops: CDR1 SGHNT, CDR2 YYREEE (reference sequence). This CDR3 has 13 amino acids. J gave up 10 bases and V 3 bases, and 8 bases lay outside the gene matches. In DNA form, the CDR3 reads TGTGCCAGCAGCTCCAATCGGGAGGGAGTCCAGTACTTC. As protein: CASSSNREGVQYF. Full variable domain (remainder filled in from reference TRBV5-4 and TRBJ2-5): ETGVTQSPTHLIKTRGQQVTLRCSSQSGHNTVSWYQQALGQGPQFIFQYYREEENGRGNFPPRFSGLQFPNYSSELNVNALELDDSALYLCASSSNREGVQYFGPGTRLLVL.

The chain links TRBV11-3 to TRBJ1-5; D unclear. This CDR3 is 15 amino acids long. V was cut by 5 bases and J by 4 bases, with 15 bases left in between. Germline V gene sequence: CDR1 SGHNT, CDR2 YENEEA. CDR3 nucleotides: TGTGCCAGCAGCCGCCGGGGTTCTCCTAATCAGCCCCAGCATTTT. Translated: CASSRRGSPNQPQHF.

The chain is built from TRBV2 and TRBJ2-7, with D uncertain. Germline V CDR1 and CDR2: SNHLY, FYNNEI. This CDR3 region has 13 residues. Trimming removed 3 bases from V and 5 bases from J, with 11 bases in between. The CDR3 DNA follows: TGTGCCAGCAGTGATCAGGTTGTCAACGAGCAGTACTTC. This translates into CASSDQVVNEQYF.

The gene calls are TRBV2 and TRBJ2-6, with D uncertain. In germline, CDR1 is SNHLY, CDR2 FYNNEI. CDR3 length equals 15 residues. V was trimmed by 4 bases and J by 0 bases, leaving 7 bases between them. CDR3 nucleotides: TGTGCCAGCAGTGGCATGAGCTCTGGGGCCAACGTCCTGACTTTC. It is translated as CASSGMSSGANVLTF.

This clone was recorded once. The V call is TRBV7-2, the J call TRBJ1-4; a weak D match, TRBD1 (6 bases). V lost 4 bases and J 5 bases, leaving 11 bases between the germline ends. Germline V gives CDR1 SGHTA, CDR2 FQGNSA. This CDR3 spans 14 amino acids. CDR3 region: CASSSGQPNEKLFF. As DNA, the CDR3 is TGTGCCAGCAGCTCAGGACAGCCGAATGAAAAACTGTTTTTT.

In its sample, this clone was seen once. The CDR3, as DNA: TGTGCCAGCAGCCAAGGGGACAGGGGTATCGGGGAGCTGTTTTTT. Residues: CASSQGDRGIGELFF. The J gene is TRBJ2-2, the V gene TRBV4-2, with 10 bases fitting TRBD1. The CDR3 extends over 15 amino acids. Germline CDR1 LGHNA, CDR2 YNFKEQ. Trimming removed 1 base from V and 7 bases from J; junction bases left unmatched: 3.

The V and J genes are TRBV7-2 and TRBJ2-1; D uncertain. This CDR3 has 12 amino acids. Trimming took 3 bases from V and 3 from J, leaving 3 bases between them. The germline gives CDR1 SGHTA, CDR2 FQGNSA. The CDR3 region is CASSFLYNEQFF. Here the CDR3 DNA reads TGTGCCAGCAGCTTTCTCTACAATGAGCAGTTCTTC.

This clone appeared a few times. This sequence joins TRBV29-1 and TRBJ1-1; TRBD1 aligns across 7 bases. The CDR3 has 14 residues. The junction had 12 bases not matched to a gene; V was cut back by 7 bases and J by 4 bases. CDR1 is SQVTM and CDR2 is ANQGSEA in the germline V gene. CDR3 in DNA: TGCAGCGGTGATCAACAGGGGATGGGCACTGAAGCTTTCTTT. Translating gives CSGDQQGMGTEAFF.

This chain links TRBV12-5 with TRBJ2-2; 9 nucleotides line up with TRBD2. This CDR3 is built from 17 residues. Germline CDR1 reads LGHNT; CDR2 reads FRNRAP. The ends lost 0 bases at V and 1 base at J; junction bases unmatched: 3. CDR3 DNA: TGTGCTAGTGGTTTGGTCAGGCGGGGGGGGAACACCGGGGAGCTGTTTTTT. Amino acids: CASGLVRRGGNTGELFF.

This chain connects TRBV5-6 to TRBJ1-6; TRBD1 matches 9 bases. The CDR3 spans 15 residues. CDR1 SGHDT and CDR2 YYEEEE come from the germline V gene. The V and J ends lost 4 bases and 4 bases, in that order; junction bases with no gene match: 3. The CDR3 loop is CASSDGTGYNSPLHF. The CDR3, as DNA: TGTGCCAGCAGCGATGGGACAGGGTATAATTCACCCCTCCACTTT.

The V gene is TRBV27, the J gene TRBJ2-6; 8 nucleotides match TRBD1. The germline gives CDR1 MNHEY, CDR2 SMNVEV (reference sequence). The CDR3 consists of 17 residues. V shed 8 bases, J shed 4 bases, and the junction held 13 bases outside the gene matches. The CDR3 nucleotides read TGTGCCAGCCGCTCCCCGCAGGGGGCGCGGGGGGCCAACGTCCTGACTTTC. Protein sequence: CASRSPQGARGANVLTF.

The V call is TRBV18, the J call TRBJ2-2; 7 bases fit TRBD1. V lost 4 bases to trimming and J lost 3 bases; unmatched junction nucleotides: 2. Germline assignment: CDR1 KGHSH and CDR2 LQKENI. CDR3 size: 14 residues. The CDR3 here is CASSLTGYTGELFF. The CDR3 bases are TGTGCCAGCTCACTGACAGGGTACACCGGGGAGCTGTTTTTT.

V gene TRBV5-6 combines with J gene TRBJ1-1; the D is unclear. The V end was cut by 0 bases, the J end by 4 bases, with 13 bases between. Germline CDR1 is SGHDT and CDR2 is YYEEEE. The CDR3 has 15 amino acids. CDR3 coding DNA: TGTGCCAGCAGCTTGGGAGCGGGGAGGAGCACTGAAGCTTTCTTT. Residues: CASSLGAGRSTEAFF.

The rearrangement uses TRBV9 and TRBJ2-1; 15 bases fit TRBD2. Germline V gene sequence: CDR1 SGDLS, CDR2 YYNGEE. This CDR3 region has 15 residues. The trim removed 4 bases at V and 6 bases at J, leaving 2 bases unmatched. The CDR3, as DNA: TGTGCCAGCAGCTGGACTAGCGGGAGGGGCAATGAGCAGTTCTTC. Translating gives CASSWTSGRGNEQFF.

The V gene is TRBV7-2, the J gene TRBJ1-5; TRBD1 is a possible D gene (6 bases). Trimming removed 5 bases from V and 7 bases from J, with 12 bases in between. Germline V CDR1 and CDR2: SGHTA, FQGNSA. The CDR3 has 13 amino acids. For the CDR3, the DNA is TGTGCCAGCAGCCAAAACAGGGAACAGCCCCAGCATTTT. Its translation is CASSQNREQPQHF.

The CDR3 DNA reads as TGTGCCAGCAGTCAAGGACGGACAGGGCGGGGAGCTTTCTTT. Translated, it gives CASSQGRTGRGAFF. The V gene is TRBV7-2, the J gene TRBJ1-1; 8 bases agree with TRBD1. Germline loops: CDR1 SGHTA, CDR2 FQGNSA. J lost 10 bases, V lost 6 bases, and 13 bases had no gene match. This CDR3 spans 14 amino acids.